These 3 T cell receptor beta chains were sequenced from one sample in a study of shared clonotypes between healthy human individuals. TCRdb's copy holds only in-frame clones and misses some; the assay was immunoSEQ multiplex PCR. This table has some 2,000,000 clones, 85% to 95% appearing once. Only CD45RO-negative cells positively selected for CCR7 counted as naive CD8 cells, so terminally differentiated effector memory CD45RA+ cells were excluded. Sequencing input: naive CD8+ T cells sorted from blood. The receptor source for this set is a man between 18 and 35 years old in good health.

This clone was detected once. V is TRBV6-5 and J is TRBJ1-1, with D tentatively TRBD1 (5 bases). The V gene's germline CDR1 is MNHEY and CDR2 SVGAGI. This CDR3 has 15 residues. The V end was cut by 0 bases, the J end by 5 bases, with 13 bases between. The CDR3 region is CASSYSGLSGTEAFF. The CDR3 DNA follows: TGTGCCAGCAGTTACTCGGGGCTCAGCGGGACTGAAGCTTTCTTT.

The chain uses TRBV27 and TRBJ2-3; a possible D gene is TRBD2 (5 bases). The CDR3 loop spans 16 amino acids. V lost 2 bases, J lost 3 bases, and 15 bases lay in between. The germline V gene encodes CDR1 MNHEY and CDR2 SMNVEV (reference sequence). CDR3 nucleotides: TGTGCCAGCAGTTTAGTTTGGGAAGTAGCGACAGATACGCAGTATTTT. Translation: CASSLVWEVATDTQYF.

In nucleotides, the CDR3 is TGTGCCAGTAGTATTGGCGAGGGGATCTATGGCTACACCTTC. This gives the protein CASSIGEGIYGYTF. The chain couples TRBV19 to TRBJ1-2, with a weak D call TRBD1 (5 bases). There are 14 residues in the CDR3. The V gene's germline CDR1 is LNHDA and CDR2 SQIVND (reference sequence). The V end was cut by 3 bases, the J end by 4 bases, with 12 bases between.